Shown below are 10 T cell receptor beta chains from a single sample sequenced in a study of naive and memory T cell subsets. Both TRBC1 and TRBC2 were covered by a beta constant-region primer of two equimolar oligonucleotides. The ligated cDNA underwent four PCR rounds using SP2 and nested alpha and beta constant-region primers. One entry per CDR3 protein, called by TCRdb with MiXCR from the UMI-ligation and nested PCR reads. The top ten clones hold 0.75% to 1% of a sample with roughly 130,000 distinct CDR3 sequences, 36% of them seen once. The source material was central memory CD4+ T cells from blood. The source of these receptors is a human donor in good health.

This clonotype was observed a handful of times. V usage is TRBV5-1 and J usage is TRBJ2-1, with 13 bases matching TRBD2. CDR3 length: 15 amino acids. V was clipped by 4 bases and J by 7 bases; unmatched bases: 5. The germline CDR1 and CDR2 sequences are SGHRS and YFSETQ. The CDR3 sequence: CASSRLAGGSNEQFF. The CDR3 bases are TGCGCCAGCAGCAGACTAGCGGGAGGATCTAATGAGCAGTTCTTC.

This clonotype was found many times. The chain links TRBV27 to TRBJ1-6, with D maybe TRBD1 (6 bases). Looked up from germline, CDR1 is MNHEY and CDR2 is SMNVEV (reference sequence). The V end was cut by 4 bases, the J end by 5 bases, with 15 bases between. The CDR3 length is 16 residues. The CDR3 DNA follows: TGTGCCAGCAGTTCTTATGTTGGACAGAATAATTCACCCCTCCACTTT. It codes for CASSSYVGQNNSPLHF.

The rearrangement uses TRBV6-2 or TRBV6-3 and TRBJ2-1, with TRBD1 matching 7 bases. The CDR3 sequence is 15 residues long. V gave up 6 bases and J gave up 3 bases; unmatched junction bases: 8. Germline loops: CDR1 MNHEY, CDR2 SVGEGT. The DNA for the CDR3 is TGTGCCAGCAGGGGGACAGTTCCGAACTACAATGAGCAGTTCTTC. Translating it yields CASRGTVPNYNEQFF.

V gene TRBV13 combines with J gene TRBJ2-1, with D uncertain. This CDR3 spans 15 amino acids. V lost 1 base and J lost 1, with 8 bases in between. The germline CDR1 and CDR2 sequences are PRHDT and FYEKMQ (reference sequence). Here the CDR3 DNA reads TGTGCCAGCAGCTTAGAGGGAAAGTCCTACAATGAGCAGTTCTTC. It codes for CASSLEGKSYNEQFF.

This chain connects TRBV28 to TRBJ1-3; D might be TRBD1 (6 bases). The CDR3 runs to 17 residues. The ends were cut back, 7 bases at V and 0 bases at J, with 19 bases in the middle. Looked up from germline, CDR1 is MDHEN and CDR2 is SYDVKM. CDR3 in amino acids: CASKQTQGRFSGNTIYF. The DNA of the CDR3 is TGTGCCAGCAAACAAACGCAGGGGCGCTTCTCTGGAAACACCATATATTTT. The full variable domain, rest sourced from reference TRBV28 and TRBJ1-3, is DVKVTQSSRYLVKRTGEKVFLECVQDMDHENMFWYRQDPGLGLRLIYFSYDVKMKEKGDIPEGYSVSREKKERFSLILESASTNQTSMYLCASKQTQGRFSGNTIYFGEGSWLTVV.

The genes are TRBV29-1 and TRBJ2-3; 8 bases are a match to TRBD2. V trimming: 4 bases; J trimming: 2 bases; junction bases outside the gene matches: 8. This CDR3 contains 15 residues. CDR1 and CDR2 (germline): SQVTM, ANQGSEA. The CDR3 coding sequence is TGCAGCGTTGTAGAAAGCGGGAGTTACACAGATACGCAGTATTTT. Amino acids: CSVVESGSYTDTQYF.

The chain links TRBV5-4 to TRBJ2-1; maybe TRBD2 (5 bases). Trimming left V 1 base short and J 10 bases short, with 18 bases between. The CDR3 length is 15 residues. CDR1 and CDR2 (germline): SGHNT, YYREEE (reference sequence). CDR3 coding DNA: TGTGCCAGCAGCTTGTCAGCGGAACTAGAGGCGGAGCAGTTCTTC. It is translated as CASSLSAELEAEQFF.

This clonotype was observed at least ten times. This sequence joins TRBV20-1 and TRBJ1-5, with TRBD1 matching over 7 bases. The junction had 4 bases not matched to a gene; V was cut back by 6 bases and J by 5 bases. CDR1 and CDR2 from the germline V gene are DFQATT and SNEGSKA (reference sequence). The CDR3 loop spans 12 amino acids. CDR3 sequence reads: CSAKTGHQPQHF. CDR3 coding DNA: TGCAGTGCCAAGACAGGGCATCAGCCCCAGCATTTT.

The chain recombines TRBV7-6 with TRBJ2-1, with TRBD2 matching 11 bases. Germline loops: CDR1 SGHVS, CDR2 FNYEAQ. The V gene end was trimmed by 5 bases and the J gene end by 0 bases; junction bases not matched to a gene: 6. CDR3 size: 17 residues. DNA for the CDR3: TGTGCCAGCAGCCAGGGACTAGCGGAAAGCTCCTACAATGAGCAGTTCTTC. This sequence encodes CASSQGLAESSYNEQFF.

This chain uses TRBV7-6 with TRBJ2-7; D may be TRBD1 or TRBD2 (5 bases each). The CDR3 consists of 15 residues. The germline CDR1 and CDR2 sequences are SGHVS and FNYEAQ. Trimming stripped 5 bases from V and 0 bases from J, with 14 bases between. CDR3 residues: CASSPGAAISYEQYF. CDR3 in DNA: TGTGCCAGCAGCCCCGGGGCGGCCATCTCCTACGAGCAGTACTTC.